This T cell receptor (beta chain) derives from a study of blood T cell repertoires in COVID-19. Study at large: The United States, Italy and Spain were the sources of the acute and convalescent COVID-19 samples.

As originally analysed: By means of reference gene primer amplification, nucleated cell counts were estimated. Clones were sequenced by immunoSEQ multiplex PCR, and TCRdb holds only the in-frame ones, with some missing. That table is the source of V, J and clone size, and D and trimming were worked out from the DNA. The repertoire has 300,000 or so clones, 85% of them found once; the top ten carry around 3.9%. The CDR3 is 17 amino acids. The V end was cut by 5 bases, the J end by 5 bases, with 24 bases between. From germline, CDR1 is SGHAT and CDR2 FQNNGV. Sequences were obtained from peripheral blood. This rearrangement joins TRBV11-2 to TRBJ2-5, with a tentative D call TRBD2 (8 bases). This clonotype was sampled from a woman between 45 and 65 years old with active or convalescent COVID-19. The CDR3 loop is CASSIPKWIAGQETQYF. The CDR3 DNA reads as TGTGCCAGCAGCATACCTAAGTGGATAGCGGGACAGGAGACCCAGTACTTC.